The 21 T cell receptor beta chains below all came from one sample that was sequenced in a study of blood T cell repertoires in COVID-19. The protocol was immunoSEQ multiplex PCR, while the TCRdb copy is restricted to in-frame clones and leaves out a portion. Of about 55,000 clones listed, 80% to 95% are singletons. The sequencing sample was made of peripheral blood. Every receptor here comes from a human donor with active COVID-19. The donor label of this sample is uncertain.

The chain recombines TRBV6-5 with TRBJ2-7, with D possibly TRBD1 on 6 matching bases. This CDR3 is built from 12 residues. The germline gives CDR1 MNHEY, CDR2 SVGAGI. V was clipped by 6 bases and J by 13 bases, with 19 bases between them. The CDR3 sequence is CASSYTGLNIYF. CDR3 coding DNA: TGTGCCAGCAGCTATACAGGGCTCAACATATACTTC.

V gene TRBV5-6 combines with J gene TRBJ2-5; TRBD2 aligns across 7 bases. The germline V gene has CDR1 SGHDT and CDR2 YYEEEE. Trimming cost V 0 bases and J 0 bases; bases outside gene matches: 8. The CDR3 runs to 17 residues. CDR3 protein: CASSLAAGERDQETQYF. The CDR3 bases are TGTGCCAGCAGCTTGGCCGCGGGGGAGCGGGACCAAGAGACCCAGTACTTC.

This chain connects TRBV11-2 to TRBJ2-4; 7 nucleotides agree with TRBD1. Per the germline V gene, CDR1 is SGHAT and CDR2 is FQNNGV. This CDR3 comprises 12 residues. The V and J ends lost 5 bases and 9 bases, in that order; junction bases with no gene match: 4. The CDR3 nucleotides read TGTGCCAGCAGCCCGGACAGGAGCATTCAGTACTTC. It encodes CASSPDRSIQYF.

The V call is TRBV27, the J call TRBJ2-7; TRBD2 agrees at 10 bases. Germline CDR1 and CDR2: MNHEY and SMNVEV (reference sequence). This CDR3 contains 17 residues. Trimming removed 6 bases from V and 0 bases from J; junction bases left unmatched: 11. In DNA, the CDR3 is TGTGCCAGCAGCCCGGAGGGACTAGCGCTCCACTCCTACGAGCAGTACTTC. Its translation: CASSPEGLALHSYEQYF.

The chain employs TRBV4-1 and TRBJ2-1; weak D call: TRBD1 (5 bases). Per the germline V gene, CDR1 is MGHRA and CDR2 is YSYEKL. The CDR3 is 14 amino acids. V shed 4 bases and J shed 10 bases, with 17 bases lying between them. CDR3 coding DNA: TGCGCCAGCAGCCTGTCCGAAGACAGTATAGAGCAGTTCTTC. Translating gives CASSLSEDSIEQFF.

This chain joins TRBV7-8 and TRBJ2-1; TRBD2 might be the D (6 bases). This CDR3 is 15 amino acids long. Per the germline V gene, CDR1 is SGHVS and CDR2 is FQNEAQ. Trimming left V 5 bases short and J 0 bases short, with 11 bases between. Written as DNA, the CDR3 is TGTGCCAGCAGCCGAGGACTATCCTCCTACAATGAGCAGTTCTTC. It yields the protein CASSRGLSSYNEQFF. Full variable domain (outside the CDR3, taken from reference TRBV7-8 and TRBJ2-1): GAGVSQSPRYKVAKRGQDVALRCDPISGHVSLFWYQQALGQGPEFLTYFQNEAQLDKSGLPSDRFFAERPEGSVSTLKIQRTQQEDSAVYLCASSRGLSSYNEQFFGPGTRLTVL.

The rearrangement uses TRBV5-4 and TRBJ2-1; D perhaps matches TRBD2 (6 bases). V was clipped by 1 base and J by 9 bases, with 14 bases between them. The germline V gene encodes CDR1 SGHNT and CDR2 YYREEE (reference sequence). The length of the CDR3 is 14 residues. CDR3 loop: CASSLRAGRGEQFF. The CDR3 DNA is TGTGCCAGCAGCTTGAGGGCGGGGCGAGGTGAGCAGTTCTTC.

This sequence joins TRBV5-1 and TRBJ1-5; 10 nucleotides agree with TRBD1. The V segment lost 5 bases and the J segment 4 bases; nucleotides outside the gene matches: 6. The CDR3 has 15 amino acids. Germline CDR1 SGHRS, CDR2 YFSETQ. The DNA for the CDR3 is TGCGCCAGCAGACCCGGGACAGGGGCTAATCAGCCCCAGCATTTT. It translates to CASRPGTGANQPQHF.

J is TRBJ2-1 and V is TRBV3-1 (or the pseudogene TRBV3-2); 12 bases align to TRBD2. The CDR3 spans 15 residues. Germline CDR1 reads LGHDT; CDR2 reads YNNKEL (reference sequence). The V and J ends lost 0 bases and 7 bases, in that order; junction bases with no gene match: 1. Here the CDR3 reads CASSQETSGRNEQFF. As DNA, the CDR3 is TGTGCCAGCAGCCAAGAGACTAGCGGGAGAAATGAGCAGTTCTTC.

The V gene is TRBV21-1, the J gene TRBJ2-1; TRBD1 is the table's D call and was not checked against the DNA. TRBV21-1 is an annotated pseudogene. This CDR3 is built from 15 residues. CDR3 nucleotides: TGTGCCAGCACCCCCCGGGACAGTTATAGAAATGAGCAGTTCTTC. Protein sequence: CASTPRDSYRNEQFF.

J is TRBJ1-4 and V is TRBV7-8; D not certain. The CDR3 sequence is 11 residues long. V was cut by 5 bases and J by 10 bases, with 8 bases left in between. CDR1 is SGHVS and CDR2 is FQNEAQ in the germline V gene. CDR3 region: CASSERGKLFF. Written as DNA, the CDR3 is TGTGCCAGCAGCGAGCGAGGAAAACTGTTTTTT.

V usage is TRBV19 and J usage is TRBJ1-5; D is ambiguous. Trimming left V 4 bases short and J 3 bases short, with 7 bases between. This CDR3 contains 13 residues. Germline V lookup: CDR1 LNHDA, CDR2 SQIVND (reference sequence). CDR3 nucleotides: TGTGCCAGTAGTAAACAGTACAATCAGCCCCAGCATTTT. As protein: CASSKQYNQPQHF.

The DNA of the CDR3 is TGTGCCAGCAGCCGAACAGGGGGCCGGGAGAATGAGCAGTTCTTC. Translating gives CASSRTGGRENEQFF. The rearrangement uses TRBV11-2 and TRBJ2-1, with 9 bases lining up with TRBD1. Germline CDR1 SGHAT, CDR2 FQNNGV. The CDR3 totals 15 residues. The V segment lost 5 bases and the J segment 7 bases; nucleotides outside the gene matches: 9.

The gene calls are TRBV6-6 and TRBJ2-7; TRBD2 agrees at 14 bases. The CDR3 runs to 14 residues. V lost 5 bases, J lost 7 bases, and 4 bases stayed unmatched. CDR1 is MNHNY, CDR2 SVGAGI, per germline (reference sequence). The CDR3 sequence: CASSLGTSGGEQYV. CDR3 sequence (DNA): TGTGCCAGCAGTCTCGGGACTAGCGGGGGTGAGCAGTACGTC.

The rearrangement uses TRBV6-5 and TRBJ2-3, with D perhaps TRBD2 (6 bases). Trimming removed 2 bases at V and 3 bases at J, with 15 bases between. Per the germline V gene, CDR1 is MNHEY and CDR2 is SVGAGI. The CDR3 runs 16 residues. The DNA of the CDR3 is TGTGCCAGCAGTTACCCCGGGGGAGGTCGGACAGATACGCAGTATTTT. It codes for CASSYPGGGRTDTQYF.

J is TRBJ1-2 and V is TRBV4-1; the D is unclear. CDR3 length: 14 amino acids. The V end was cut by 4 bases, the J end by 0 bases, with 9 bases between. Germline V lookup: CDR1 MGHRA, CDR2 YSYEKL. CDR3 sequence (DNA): TGCGCCAGCAGCCTTAATATAGCTAACTATGGCTACACCTTC. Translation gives CASSLNIANYGYTF.

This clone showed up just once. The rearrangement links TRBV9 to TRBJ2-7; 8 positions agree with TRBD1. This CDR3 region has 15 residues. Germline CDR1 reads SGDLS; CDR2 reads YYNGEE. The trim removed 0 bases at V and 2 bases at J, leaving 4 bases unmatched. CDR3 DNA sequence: TGTGCCAGCAGCGTAGAAGGGGGACAGGCCTACGAGCAGTACTTC. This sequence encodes CASSVEGGQAYEQYF.

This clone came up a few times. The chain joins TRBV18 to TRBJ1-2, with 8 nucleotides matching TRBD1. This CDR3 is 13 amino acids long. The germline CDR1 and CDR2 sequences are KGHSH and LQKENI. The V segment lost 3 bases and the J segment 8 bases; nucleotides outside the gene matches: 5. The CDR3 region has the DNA TGTGCCAGCTCACCTACGGGACAGGACGGCTACACCTTC. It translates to CASSPTGQDGYTF.

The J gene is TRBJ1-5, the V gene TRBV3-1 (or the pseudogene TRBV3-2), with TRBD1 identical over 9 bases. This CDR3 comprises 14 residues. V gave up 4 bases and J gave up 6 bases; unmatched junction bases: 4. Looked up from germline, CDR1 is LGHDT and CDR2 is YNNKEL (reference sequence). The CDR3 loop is CASSLGTGFQPQHF. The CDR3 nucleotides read TGTGCCAGCAGCCTTGGGACAGGGTTTCAGCCCCAGCATTTT.

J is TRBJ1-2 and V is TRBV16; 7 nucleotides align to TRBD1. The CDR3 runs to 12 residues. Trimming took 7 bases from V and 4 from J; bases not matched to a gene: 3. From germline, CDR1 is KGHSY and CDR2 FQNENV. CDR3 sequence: CASKGASYGYTF. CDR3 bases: TGTGCCAGCAAGGGGGCCAGCTATGGCTACACCTTC.

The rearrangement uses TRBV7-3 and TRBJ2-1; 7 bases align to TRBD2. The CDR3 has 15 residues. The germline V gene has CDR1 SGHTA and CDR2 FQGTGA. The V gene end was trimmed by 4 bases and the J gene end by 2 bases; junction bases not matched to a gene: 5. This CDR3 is CASSSGTTTYNEQFF. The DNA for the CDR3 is TGTGCCAGCAGCTCCGGGACTACGACCTACAATGAGCAGTTCTTC.